A selection of T cell receptor beta chains follows, all from one sample in a study of OX40 agonist ivuxolimab in advanced cancers. Using immunoSEQ multiplex PCR, the repertoire was profiled, and TCRdb retains in-frame clones only, with some absent. The table includes 50,000 to 80,000 clones, approximately 81% detected once. The material was CD4+ or CD8+ T cells sorted from blood, obtained in a trial of the OX40 agonist ivuxolimab. These receptors were collected from an adult with an advanced solid tumor such as melanoma, head and neck, liver or kidney cancer. Each CDR3 is given with its conserved first and last residue. D genes are given only for firm matches. Size values are once, few and many counts, or a class for expanded clones, and some rows have none.

D | J | size | V | CDR3 | DNA
- | TRBJ2-3 | - | TRBV5-1 | CASSLEGTQLVGTQYF | TGCGCCAGCAGCTTGGAGGGGACCCAACTCGTGGGTACGCAGTATTTT
TRBD1 | TRBJ2-5 | - | TRBV5-1 | CASSANQGAETQYF | TGCGCCAGCAGCGCCAATCAGGGGGCGGAGACCCAGTACTTC
TRBD2 | TRBJ2-5 | - | TRBV5-1 | CASSPGGSSGRRETQYF | TGCGCCAGCAGCCCGGGTGGTTCTAGCGGGAGGAGGGAGACCCAGTACTTC
- | TRBJ1-2 | - | TRBV11-2 | CASSLGGFYGYTF | TGTGCCAGCAGCTTAGGCGGATTCTATGGCTACACCTTC
- | TRBJ2-1 | - | TRBV6-4 | CASSDSGEDKTIF | TGTGCCAGCAGTGACTCGGGCGAGGACAAAACTATCTTC
TRBD2 | TRBJ2-5 | - | TRBV19 | CASSWGRDYGTQYF | TGTGCCAGTAGCTGGGGCAGGGACTACGGGACCCAGTACTTC
- | TRBJ1-5 | - | TRBV6-1 | CASTQGIGGQPQHF | TGTGCCAGCACCCAGGGAATAGGAGGACAGCCCCAGCATTTT
TRBD2 | TRBJ2-1 | - | TRBV10-3 | CAISGLAGGSSYNEQFF | TGTGCCATCAGTGGACTAGCGGGGGGCAGCTCCTACAATGAGCAGTTCTTC
- | TRBJ2-7 | - | TRBV15 | CATSRDYIGGAHEQYF | TGTGCCACCAGCAGAGATTATATCGGTGGCGCCCACGAGCAGTACTTC
TRBD1 | TRBJ1-1 | medium-sized | TRBV30 | CAWSKPGQGETEAFF | TGTGCCTGGAGTAAACCGGGACAGGGGGAGACTGAAGCTTTCTTT
- | TRBJ2-3 | - | TRBV9 | CASSVAGFRTDTQYF | TGTGCCAGCAGCGTAGCTGGGTTTCGCACAGATACGCAGTATTTT
- | TRBJ1-1 | - | TRBV18 | CASSPPPMRGTEAFF | TGTGCCAGCTCACCCCCCCCAATGAGGGGGACTGAAGCTTTCTTT
- | TRBJ2-1 | - | TRBV5-1 | CASSLARDWSYNEQFF | TGCGCCAGCAGCTTGGCCCGGGATTGGTCCTACAATGAGCAGTTCTTC
TRBD1 | TRBJ1-4 | - | TRBV5-1 | CASSAQGGDNEKLFF | TGCGCCAGCAGCGCCCAGGGGGGTGATAATGAAAAACTGTTTTTT
TRBD2 | TRBJ2-2 | - | TRBV5-1 | CASRASGRENTGELFF | TGCGCCAGCAGGGCTAGCGGGAGGGAGAACACCGGGGAGCTGTTTTTT
- | TRBJ1-3 | - | TRBV7-9 | CASSRDLDTIYF | TGTGCCAGCAGTAGGGACCTGGACACCATATATTTT
TRBD1 | TRBJ1-5 | - | TRBV11-2 | CASSITGTGNQPQHF | TGTGCCAGCAGCATTACCGGGACAGGGAATCAGCCCCAGCATTTT
- | TRBJ2-5 | - | TRBV7-2 | CASSLYVSGRETQYF | TGTGCCAGCAGCTTATACGTGTCGGGACGGGAGACCCAGTACTTC
- | TRBJ1-5 | - | TRBV6-1 | CASSATDGYQPQHF | TGTGCCAGCAGTGCGACGGACGGGTATCAGCCCCAGCATTTT
- | TRBJ2-1 | - | TRBV14 | CASSPLGSPNEQFF | TGTGCCAGCAGCCCCCTCGGGAGCCCCAATGAGCAGTTCTTC
TRBD1 | TRBJ2-1 | - | TRBV29-1 | CSGHRGNEQFF | TGCAGCGGCCACAGGGGAAATGAGCAGTTCTTC
- | TRBJ2-3 | - | TRBV5-4 | CASSFVSTDTQYF | TGTGCCAGCAGCTTTGTTAGCACAGATACGCAGTATTTT
TRBD2 | TRBJ2-7 | - | TRBV30 | CAWSVGAGGTYEQYF | TGTGCCTGGAGTGTAGGAGCGGGGGGGACCTACGAGCAGTACTTC
TRBD2 | TRBJ2-1 | - | TRBV11-1 | CASSLALLAGGQFF | TGTGCCAGCAGCTTAGCGCTACTAGCGGGAGGGCAGTTCTTC
- | TRBJ1-2 | once | TRBV28 | CASSPDGNYGYTF | TGTGCCAGCAGTCCGGACGGTAACTATGGCTACACCTTC
TRBD2 | TRBJ2-2 | - | TRBV2 | CASSLRGRTGELFF | TGTGCCAGCAGTCTTCGCGGGAGGACCGGGGAGCTGTTTTTT
- | TRBJ2-5 | - | TRBV6-1 | CASSEGRRETQYF | TGTGCCAGCAGTGAAGGGAGGCGGGAGACCCAGTACTTC
- | TRBJ2-7 | - | TRBV7-2 | CASSLEGGAYEQYF | TGTGCCAGCAGCTTAGAGGGGGGCGCCTACGAGCAGTACTTC
- | TRBJ1-6 | - | TRBV7-6 | CASSLSSGYNSPLHF | TGTGCCAGCAGCTTATCATCAGGTTACAATTCACCCCTCCACTTT
- | TRBJ1-5 | - | TRBV19 | CASSIFQRNQPQHF | TGTGCCAGTAGTATTTTCCAGCGCAATCAGCCCCAGCATTTT
TRBD1 | TRBJ2-1 | - | TRBV18 | CASSRGQGQYNEQFF | TGTGCCAGCTCACGGGGACAGGGACAGTACAATGAGCAGTTCTTC
- | TRBJ2-3 | - | TRBV7-6 | CASSPAGPWDTQYF | TGTGCCAGCAGCCCCGCCGGCCCGTGGGATACGCAGTATTTT
- | TRBJ2-3 | - | TRBV19 | CASSMSLSTDTQYF | TGTGCCAGTAGTATGAGCCTAAGCACAGATACGCAGTATTTT
TRBD1 | TRBJ2-2 | - | TRBV9 | CASSFYRGLTGELFF | TGTGCCAGCAGCTTCTACAGGGGGCTGACCGGGGAGCTGTTTTTT
- | TRBJ2-3 | - | TRBV5-4 | CASSLESDTQYF | TGTGCCAGCAGCTTAGAGTCAGATACGCAGTATTTT
- | TRBJ2-1 | - | TRBV7-8 | CASSFMGSSYNEQFF | TGTGCCAGCAGCTTTATGGGTAGCTCCTACAATGAGCAGTTCTTC
- | TRBJ2-7 | - | TRBV14 | CASSQRKDRSYEQYF | TGTGCCAGCAGCCAAAGGAAGGACAGATCCTACGAGCAGTACTTC
- | TRBJ1-4 | - | TRBV18 | CASSQTGATNEKLFF | TGTGCCAGCTCACAGACGGGTGCAACTAATGAAAAACTGTTTTTT
- | TRBJ1-1 | - | TRBV2 | CASRAQVNTEAFF | TGTGCCAGCAGGGCTCAAGTGAACACTGAAGCTTTCTTT
- | TRBJ2-1 | - | TRBV19 | CASTSDSYNEQFF | TGTGCCAGTACAAGCGATAGCTACAATGAGCAGTTCTTC
TRBD2 | TRBJ2-7 | - | TRBV27 | CASSGTSGGYEQYF | TGTGCCAGCAGTGGGACTAGCGGGGGCTACGAGCAGTACTTC
- | TRBJ2-7 | - | TRBV7-9 | CASSLLSGYEQYF | TGTGCCAGCAGCCTGCTTAGTGGCTACGAGCAGTACTTC
TRBD2 | TRBJ2-7 | once | TRBV6-5 | CASSTEREGSYEQYF | TGTGCCAGCAGTACGGAGCGGGAGGGGTCCTACGAGCAGTACTTC